This TCR beta chain appears in the sequencing data of a study of T cells expressing NK-cell markers. Study details: Sorted CD3+CD56+NKG2C+, CD3+CD56+NKG2C- and CD3+CD56-NKG2C+ T cells provided the TCR beta repertoires. Seven of the eight sequenced donors were HCMV-seropositive; one was seronegative.

Production of TCR beta cDNA relied on 5'RACE template switching with UMIs. Reanalyzing the 5' RACE reads, TCRdb keeps one entry per CDR3 protein, without DNA. This listing includes about 260,000 distinct CDR3 sequences. This CDR3 is 16 amino acids long. Germline V gene sequence: CDR1 SGHAT, CDR2 FQNNGV. The source of this sequence is a woman aged 18 to 75 in good health. V is TRBV11-2 and J is TRBJ2-1; TCRdb lists TRBD2, though no DNA is available to test this call. Sequencing was performed on blood T cells: a sorted CD56 or NKG2C T cell subset, CD4+ or CD8+ T cells, or bulk PBMC T cells (not recorded which). CDR3 amino acids: CASTIAGPRGGNEQFF.